This T cell receptor beta chain was obtained from a study of shared clonotypes between healthy human individuals. It was 300 ng DNA, around 30,000 T cell genomes, that went into each replicate PCR of unsorted PBMC. Sequenced by immunoSEQ multiplex PCR; TCRdb stores in-frame clones only, minus some. The sample shows about 470,000 clones, 75% to 85% of them seen only once. Every donor, a Caucasian adult, lived in Nashville, Tennessee. Study outcomes and limitations: Sequencing depth was expected to influence donor clonotype sharing. Few donors restricted represented genetic and exposure-history diversity.

Comment on this clone: Its matching antigen is unknown.

The sequencing sample was made of PBMCs. The sequence was collected from a woman aged 40 to 50 in good health. Some clones in this sample may be carry-over from other donors' samples.

As DNA, the CDR3 is TGCAGTGCTAGGGGGATTCTCCGAGCTTTCTTT. Its protein is CSARGILRAFF. The V call is TRBV20-1, the J call TRBJ1-1; D is uncertain. V lost 3 bases, J lost 10 bases, and 12 bases lay in between. In germline, CDR1 is DFQATT, CDR2 SNEGSKA (reference sequence). This CDR3 contains 11 residues.